This TCR beta chain was sequenced during a study of T-cell reconstitution after alpha-beta-depleted transplantation in children. Preparation of the TCRbeta library involved a method that used unique molecular identifiers. TCRdb passed the PCR reads through MiXCR, listing each CDR3 protein once. The sample contains about 110,000 distinct CDR3 sequences, around 6.4% of which appear only once. The germline gives CDR1 LGHNA, CDR2 YSLEER. CDR3 size: 14 residues. V lost 2 bases and J 8 bases, leaving 15 bases between the germline ends. The sequence derives from a male patient aged 2 to 9 who had a stem cell transplant for acute lymphoblastic leukemia, so the T cells may come from the graft donor. The sequenced sample was PBMCs, mostly from graft donor cells, obtained 360 days after TCRalphabeta/CD19-depleted stem cell transplant. This chain joins TRBV4-3 and TRBJ1-2; TRBD1 might be the D (5 bases). CDR3 protein: CASSQQGRLMGYTF. As DNA, the CDR3 is TGCGCCAGCAGCCAACAGGGACGCCTAATGGGCTACACCTTC.